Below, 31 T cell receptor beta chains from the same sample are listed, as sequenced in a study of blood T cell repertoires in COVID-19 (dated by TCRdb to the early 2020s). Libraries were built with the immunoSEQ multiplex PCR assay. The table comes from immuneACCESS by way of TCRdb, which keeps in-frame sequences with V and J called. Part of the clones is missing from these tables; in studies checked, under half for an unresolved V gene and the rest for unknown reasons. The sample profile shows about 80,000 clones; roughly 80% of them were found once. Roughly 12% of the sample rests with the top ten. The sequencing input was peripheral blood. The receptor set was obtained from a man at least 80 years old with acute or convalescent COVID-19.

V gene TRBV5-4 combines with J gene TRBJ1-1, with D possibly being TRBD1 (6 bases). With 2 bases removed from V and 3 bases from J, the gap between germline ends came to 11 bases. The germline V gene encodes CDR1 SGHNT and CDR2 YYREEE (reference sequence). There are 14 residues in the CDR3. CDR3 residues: CASSLRQGYTEAFF. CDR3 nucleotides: TGTGCCAGCAGCTTACGTCAGGGGTACACTGAAGCTTTCTTT.

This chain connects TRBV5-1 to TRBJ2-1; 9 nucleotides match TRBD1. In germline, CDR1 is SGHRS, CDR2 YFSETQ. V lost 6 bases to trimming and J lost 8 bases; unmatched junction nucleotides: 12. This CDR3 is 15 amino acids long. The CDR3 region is CASTGTGTGFHEQFF. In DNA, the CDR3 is TGCGCCAGCACCGGAACCGGGACAGGGTTTCATGAGCAGTTCTTC.

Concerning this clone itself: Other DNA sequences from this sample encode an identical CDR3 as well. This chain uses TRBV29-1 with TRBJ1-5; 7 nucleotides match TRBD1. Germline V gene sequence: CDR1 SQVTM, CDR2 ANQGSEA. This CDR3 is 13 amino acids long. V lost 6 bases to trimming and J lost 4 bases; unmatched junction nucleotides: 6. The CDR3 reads CSVAGTENQPQHF. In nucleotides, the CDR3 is TGCAGCGTGGCCGGGACAGAGAATCAGCCCCAGCATTTT.

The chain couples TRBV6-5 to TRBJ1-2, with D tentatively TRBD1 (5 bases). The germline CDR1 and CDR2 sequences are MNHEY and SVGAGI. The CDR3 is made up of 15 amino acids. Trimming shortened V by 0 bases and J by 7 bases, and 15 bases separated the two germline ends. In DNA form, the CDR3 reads TGTGCCAGCAGTTACTCGGGGCGGAATTCGGGTGGCTACACCTTC. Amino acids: CASSYSGRNSGGYTF.

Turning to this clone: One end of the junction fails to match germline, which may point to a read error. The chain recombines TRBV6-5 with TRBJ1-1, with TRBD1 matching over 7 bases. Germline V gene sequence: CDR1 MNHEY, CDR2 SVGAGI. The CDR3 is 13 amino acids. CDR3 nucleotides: TGTGCCAGCAGTTACACGGGGGGGGGACAGCAGCTTTTT. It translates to CASSYTGGGQQLF.

CDR3 residues: CATSDAGQGAGETQYF. The CDR3 bases are TGTGCCACCAGTGACGCCGGACAGGGGGCCGGAGAGACCCAGTACTTC. The rearrangement uses TRBV24-1 and TRBJ2-5, with TRBD1 matching over 11 bases. From germline, CDR1 is KGHDR and CDR2 SFDVKD. The junction had 7 bases not matched to a gene; V was cut back by 4 bases and J by 4 bases. The CDR3 spans 16 residues.

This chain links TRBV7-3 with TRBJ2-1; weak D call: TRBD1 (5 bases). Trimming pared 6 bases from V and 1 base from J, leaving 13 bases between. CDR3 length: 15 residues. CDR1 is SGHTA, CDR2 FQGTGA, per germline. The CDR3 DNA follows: TGTGCCAGCAGTGGGGCCCCAGGGTCCTACAATGAGCAGTTCTTC. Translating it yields CASSGAPGSYNEQFF.

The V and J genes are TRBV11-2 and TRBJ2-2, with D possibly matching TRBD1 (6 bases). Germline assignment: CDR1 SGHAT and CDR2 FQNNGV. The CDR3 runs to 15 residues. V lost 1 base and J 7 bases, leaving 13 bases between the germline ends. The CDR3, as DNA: TGTGCCAGCAGCTTAGCTACAGGGAACGGCGGGGAGCTGTTTTTT. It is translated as CASSLATGNGGELFF.

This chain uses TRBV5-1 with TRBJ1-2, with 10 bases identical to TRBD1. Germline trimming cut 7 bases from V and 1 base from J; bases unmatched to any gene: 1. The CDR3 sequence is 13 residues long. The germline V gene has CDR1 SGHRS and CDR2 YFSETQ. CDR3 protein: CASGTGDNYGYTF. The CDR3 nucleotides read TGCGCCAGCGGGACAGGGGATAACTATGGCTACACCTTC.

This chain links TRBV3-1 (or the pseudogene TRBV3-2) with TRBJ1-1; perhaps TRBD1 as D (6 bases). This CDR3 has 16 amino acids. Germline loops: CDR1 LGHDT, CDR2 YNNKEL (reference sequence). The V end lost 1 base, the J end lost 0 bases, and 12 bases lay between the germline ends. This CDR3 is CASSQGQAPMNTEAFF. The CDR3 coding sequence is TGTGCCAGCAGCCAAGGACAGGCCCCCATGAACACTGAAGCTTTCTTT.

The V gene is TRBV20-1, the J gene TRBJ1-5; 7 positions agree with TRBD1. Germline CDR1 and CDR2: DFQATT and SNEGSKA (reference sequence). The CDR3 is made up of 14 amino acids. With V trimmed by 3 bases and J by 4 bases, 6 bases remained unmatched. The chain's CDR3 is CSASPGQYNQPQHF. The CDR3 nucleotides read TGCAGTGCTAGTCCGGGACAGTATAATCAGCCCCAGCATTTT.

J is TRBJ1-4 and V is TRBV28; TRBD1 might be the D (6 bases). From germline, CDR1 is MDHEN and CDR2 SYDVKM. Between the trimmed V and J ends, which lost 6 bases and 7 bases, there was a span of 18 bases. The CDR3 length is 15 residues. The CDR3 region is CASRNHRESGEKLFF. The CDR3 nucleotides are TGTGCCAGCAGGAACCACAGGGAGTCGGGTGAAAAACTGTTTTTT.

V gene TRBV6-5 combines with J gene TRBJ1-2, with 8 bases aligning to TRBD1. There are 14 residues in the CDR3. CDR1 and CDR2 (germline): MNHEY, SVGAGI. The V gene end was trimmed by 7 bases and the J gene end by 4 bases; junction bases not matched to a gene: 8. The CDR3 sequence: CASNPTGVPYGYTF. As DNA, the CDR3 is TGTGCCAGCAACCCGACAGGGGTCCCCTATGGCTACACCTTC.

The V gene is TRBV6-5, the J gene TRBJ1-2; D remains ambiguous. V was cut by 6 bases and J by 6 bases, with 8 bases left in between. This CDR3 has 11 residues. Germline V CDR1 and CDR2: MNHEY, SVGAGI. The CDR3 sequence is CASRDSNGYTF. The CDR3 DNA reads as TGTGCCAGCAGGGACTCAAATGGCTACACCTTC.

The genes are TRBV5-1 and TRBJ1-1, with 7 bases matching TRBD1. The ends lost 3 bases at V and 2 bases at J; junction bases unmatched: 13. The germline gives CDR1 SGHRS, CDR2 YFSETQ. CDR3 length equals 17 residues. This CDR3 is CASSSPAGTAVNTEAFF. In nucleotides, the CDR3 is TGCGCCAGCAGCTCCCCCGCCGGGACAGCCGTAAACACTGAAGCTTTCTTT.

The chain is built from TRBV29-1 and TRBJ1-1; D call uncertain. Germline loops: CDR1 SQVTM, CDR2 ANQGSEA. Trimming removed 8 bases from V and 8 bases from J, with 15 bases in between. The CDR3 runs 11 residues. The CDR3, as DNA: TGCAGCTCATTGGACTTAGGAGAAGCTTTCTTT. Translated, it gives CSSLDLGEAFF.

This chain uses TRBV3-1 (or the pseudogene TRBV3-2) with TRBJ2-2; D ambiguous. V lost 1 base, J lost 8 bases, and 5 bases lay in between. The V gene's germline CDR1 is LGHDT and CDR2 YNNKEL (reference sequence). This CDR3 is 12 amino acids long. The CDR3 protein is CASSQVLGELFF. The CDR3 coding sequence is TGTGCCAGCAGCCAAGTCCTAGGGGAGCTGTTTTTT.

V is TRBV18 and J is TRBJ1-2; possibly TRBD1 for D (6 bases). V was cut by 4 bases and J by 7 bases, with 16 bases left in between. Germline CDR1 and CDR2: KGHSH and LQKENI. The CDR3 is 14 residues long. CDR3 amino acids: CASSLERGMSGYTF. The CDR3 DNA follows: TGTGCCAGCTCACTTGAGAGGGGGATGAGTGGCTACACCTTC.

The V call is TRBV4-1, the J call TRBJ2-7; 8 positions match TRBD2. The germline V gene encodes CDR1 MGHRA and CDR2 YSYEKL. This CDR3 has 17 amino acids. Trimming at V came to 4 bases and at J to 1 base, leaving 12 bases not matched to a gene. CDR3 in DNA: TGCGCCAGCAGCCCCTCATCCCCGGGAGGGGGGTCCTACGAGCAGTACTTC. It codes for CASSPSSPGGGSYEQYF.

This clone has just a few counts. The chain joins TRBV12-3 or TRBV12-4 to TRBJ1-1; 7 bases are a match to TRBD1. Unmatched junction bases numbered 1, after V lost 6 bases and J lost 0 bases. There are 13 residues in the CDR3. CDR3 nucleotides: TGTGCCAGCAGGGGACAGTTGAACACTGAAGCTTTCTTT. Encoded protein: CASRGQLNTEAFF.

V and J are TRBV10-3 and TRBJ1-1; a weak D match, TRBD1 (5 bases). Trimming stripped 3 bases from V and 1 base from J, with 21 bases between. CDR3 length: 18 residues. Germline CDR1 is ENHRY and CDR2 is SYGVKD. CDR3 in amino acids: CAISDSEGRENWNTEAFF. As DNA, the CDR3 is TGTGCCATCAGTGATTCGGAGGGCAGGGAAAACTGGAACACTGAAGCTTTCTTT.

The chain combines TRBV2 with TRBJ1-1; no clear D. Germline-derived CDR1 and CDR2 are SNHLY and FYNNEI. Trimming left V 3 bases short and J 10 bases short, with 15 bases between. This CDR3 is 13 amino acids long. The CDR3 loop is CASSEGYLEGAFF. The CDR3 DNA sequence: TGTGCCAGCAGTGAGGGATACCTTGAGGGAGCTTTCTTT.

Written as DNA, the CDR3 is TGTGCCAGCGCCCCGGTACTAGTAGGCACAGATACGCAGTATTTT. Its protein is CASAPVLVGTDTQYF. The chain employs TRBV27 and TRBJ2-3; D is possibly TRBD2 (5 bases). There are 15 residues in the CDR3. CDR1 and CDR2 (germline): MNHEY, SMNVEV (reference sequence). The V end lost 8 bases, the J end lost 1 base, and 16 bases lay between the germline ends.

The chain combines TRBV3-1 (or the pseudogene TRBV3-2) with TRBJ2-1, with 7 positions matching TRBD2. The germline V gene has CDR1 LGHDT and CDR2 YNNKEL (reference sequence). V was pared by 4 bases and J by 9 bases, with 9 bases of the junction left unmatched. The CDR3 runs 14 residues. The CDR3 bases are TGTGCCAGCAGCCTCTCAGCGGGGATGGGTGAGCAGTTCTTC. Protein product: CASSLSAGMGEQFF.

As DNA, the CDR3 is TGTGCCAGCAGCCAAGCTAGCGGTGAGCAGTTCTTC. Translated, it gives CASSQASGEQFF. The chain is built from TRBV3-1 (or the pseudogene TRBV3-2) and TRBJ2-1; TRBD2 matches 7 bases. The CDR3 runs to 12 residues. Trimming cost V 1 base and J 9 bases; bases outside gene matches: 0. Per the germline V gene, CDR1 is LGHDT and CDR2 is YNNKEL (reference sequence).

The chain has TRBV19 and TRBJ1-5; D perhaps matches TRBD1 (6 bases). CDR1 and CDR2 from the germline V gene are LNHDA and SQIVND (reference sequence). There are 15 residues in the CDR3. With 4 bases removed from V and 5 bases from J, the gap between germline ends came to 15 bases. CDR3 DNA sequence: TGTGCCAGTAGTACCTTCGCAGGGGTTGATCAGCCCCAGCATTTT. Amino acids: CASSTFAGVDQPQHF.

The CDR3 bases are TGTGCCAGCAGCTCCTCGGGGTTGTCCTACAATGAGCAGTTCTTC. This gives the protein CASSSSGLSYNEQFF. The chain recombines TRBV5-4 with TRBJ2-1, with D tentatively TRBD2 (5 bases). The CDR3 has 15 amino acids. Germline V lookup: CDR1 SGHNT, CDR2 YYREEE (reference sequence). The V end was cut by 3 bases, the J end by 1 base, with 11 bases between.

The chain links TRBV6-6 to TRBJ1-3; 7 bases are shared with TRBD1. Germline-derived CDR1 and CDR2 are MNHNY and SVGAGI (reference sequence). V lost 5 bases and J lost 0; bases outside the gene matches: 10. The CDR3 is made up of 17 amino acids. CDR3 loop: CASSPSPTGSSGNTIYF. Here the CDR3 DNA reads TGTGCCAGCAGTCCATCCCCGACAGGGTCCTCTGGAAACACCATATATTTT.

The CDR3 loop reads CASTVGQGAPQYF. The CDR3 DNA follows: TGTGCCAGTACCGTGGGACAGGGTGCGCCCCAGTACTTC. This rearrangement joins TRBV19 to TRBJ2-5, with 9 bases aligning to TRBD1. Germline lookup yields CDR1 LNHDA and CDR2 SQIVND (reference sequence). V shed 7 bases, J shed 9 bases, and the junction held 9 bases outside the gene matches. The CDR3 has 13 residues.

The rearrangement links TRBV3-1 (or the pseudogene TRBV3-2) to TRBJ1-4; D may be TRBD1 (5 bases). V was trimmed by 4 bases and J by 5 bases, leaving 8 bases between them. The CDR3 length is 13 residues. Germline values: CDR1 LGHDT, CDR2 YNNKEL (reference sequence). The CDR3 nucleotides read TGTGCCAGCAGCCTCAGGGCCAATGAAAAACTGTTTTTT. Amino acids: CASSLRANEKLFF.

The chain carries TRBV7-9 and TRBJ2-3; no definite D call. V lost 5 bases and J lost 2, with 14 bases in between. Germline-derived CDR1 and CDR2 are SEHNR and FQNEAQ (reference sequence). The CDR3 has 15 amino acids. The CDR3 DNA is TGTGCCAGCAGCCTGACCGTTAGCCACACAGATACGCAGTATTTT. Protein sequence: CASSLTVSHTDTQYF. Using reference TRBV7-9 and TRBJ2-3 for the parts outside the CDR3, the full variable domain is DTGVSQNPRHKITKRGQNVTFRCDPISEHNRLYWYRQTLGQGPEFLTYFQNEAQLEKSRLLSDRFSAERPKGSFSTLEIQRTEQGDSAMYLCASSLTVSHTDTQYFGPGTRLTVL.